This T cell receptor (beta chain) emerged from a study of cytotoxic CD8 clonotypes in ibrutinib-treated CLL. General observations from the study: Sustained-remission patients were sampled at one set of times and progressing patients at different ones. Treatment left the uncommon public clonotypes either contracted or stable in frequency.

As regards this clone: What it recognizes is unknown.

Trimming removed 4 bases at V and 6 bases at J, with 13 bases between. Germline assignment: CDR1 SGHTA and CDR2 FQGNSA. The CDR3 spans 13 residues. The intended depth for sequencing was 1 in 200,000 to 1 in 1 million T cells. The assay was immunoSEQ multiplex PCR, and TCRdb's table has in-frame clones only and misses some. The sample records 160,000 or so clones, less than 85% being singletons. V is TRBV7-2 and J is TRBJ2-7; D unresolved. The TCR was taken from a human donor with chronic lymphocytic leukemia. Here the sequenced sample was PBMCs, taken after 24 months of ibrutinib treatment. The CDR3 loop is CASSSFTVPEQYF. CDR3 nucleotide sequence: TGTGCCAGCAGCTCATTTACGGTCCCCGAGCAGTACTTC.